This TCR beta chain was retrieved from a study of OX40 agonist ivuxolimab in advanced cancers. Overall study context: Patients were dosed intravenously with ivuxolimab at 0.01 to 10 mg/kg every 2 weeks. At 82.7% male, the cohort had a mean age of approximately 60 years, ranging from roughly 23 to 80.

Study conclusions and caveats: Clonal expansion was among the lowest in partial responders at 0.1-3.0 mg/kg, especially CD8+.

The protocol was immunoSEQ multiplex PCR, while the TCRdb copy is restricted to in-frame clones and leaves out a portion. The data contain 35,000 to 50,000 clones, 85% to 90% of them singletons. The V gene's germline CDR1 is LNHDA and CDR2 SQIVND (reference sequence). J gave up 4 bases and V 3 bases, and 7 bases lay outside the gene matches. This CDR3 has 15 amino acids. This clone showed up just once. No antigen is known for it. V gene TRBV19 combines with J gene TRBJ2-3, with 7 bases that match TRBD2. The source material was CD4+ or CD8+ T cells sorted from blood, sampled in a trial of the OX40 agonist ivuxolimab. The sequence was collected from an adult with an advanced solid tumor such as melanoma, head and neck, liver or kidney cancer. The CDR3 region is CASSIAAGVADTQYF. For the CDR3, the DNA is TGTGCCAGTAGTATTGCGGCGGGAGTCGCAGATACGCAGTATTTT.